Listed here is a single T cell receptor (beta chain). Its antigen target is currently unknown. No much larger clone exists at a distance of one base, and base qualities are not known. The data belong to a study of identifying expanded T cells in peripheral blood (dated by TCRdb to between 2017 and 2020). About the study as a whole: Technical replicates were generated by sequencing separate aliquots of the same genomic DNA pool, with four replicates compared pairwise.

The immunoSEQ Assay, which uses bias-controlled multiplex PCR amplification of genomic DNA, was used to profile TCRbeta CDR3 regions. The authors' pipeline ran thus. The absolute abundance of each unique TCRbeta CDR3 region was quantified after sequences were collapsed and filtered. Differential abundance was tested with a binomial (Fisher-equivalent) model and with a beta-binomial model adding time-dependent variance fitted from healthy donors. Clones with fewer than 5 combined templates were excluded, and clones with Benjamini-Hochberg FDR below 0.01 were called differentially abundant. Using the form v = (b*log(k)+a)^2, the beta-binomial variance was modeled as a function of the total template count across the two samples. In TCRdb, the immuneACCESS table is reduced to in-frame sequences with V and J assigned. These tables do not hold every clone; where another copy was compared, an unresolved V gene accounts for under half, and the others remain unexplained. The DNA gave D and trimming, while V, J and clone size come from that table. In this sample the table shows 100,000 or so clones, around 88% of which occur a single time. Clones ranked in the top ten supply approximately 17% of the sample.

Study-wide conclusions, independent of this receptor: The binomial model flagged 0.9 to 1.5 differentially abundant clones between technical replicates but around 15 over roughly two weeks and about 19 over approximately 4 weeks. Variance in clone template counts between approximately 2-week samples significantly increased with total template count across all healthy donors. Across all healthy-donor time intervals, the beta-binomial model significantly lowered both the number of clones called differentially abundant and the false-positive rate. It was expected by the authors that biological variance in healthy repertoires might increase further over much longer intervals, such as months to years.

No immune events such as infections were documented for the healthy donors during the collection period. Healthy-donor blood repertoires served as a training cohort to calibrate time-dependent variance in a beta-binomial model of T-cell clone differential abundance. There were roughly 10 healthy donors in the training cohort, of whom 3 were female and 7 were male. Donor ages ranged from about 29 to 65 years, with an average of approximately 43 years. Whole blood was collected from each healthy donor at three time points spaced around two weeks apart and obtained from a commercial supplier. For immunosequencing, genomic DNA was extracted from whole blood that had not been sorted. Input material: blood. The sequence derives from a person aged 18 to 75 in good health.

The DNA sequence is as follows: TGTGCCAGCAGCTTAGACGGAGGCACAGCCCTCTATGGCTACACCTTC. It specifies CASSLDGGTALYGYTF. The V gene is TRBV7-2 and the J gene is TRBJ1-2; no D gene call is confident. Based on the germline V gene, the CDR1 and CDR2 sequences are SGHTA and FQGNSA. Inclusive of the bounding cysteine and phenylalanine, the CDR3 is 16 residues long. The CDR3 DNA has 48 bases and is translated from base 1. V sheds 1 base and J sheds 4 bases, leaving 16 bases between their ends.